This T cell receptor beta chain originates from a study of a mutant IDH1 vaccine in newly diagnosed glioma. As for the study in general: In some groups vaccination began 4-6 weeks post-radiotherapy; others received it with temozolomide.

The time point is: week 11, during vaccination. In every dose of vaccine, 300 ug of mutant IDH1 20-mer peptide was given alongside topical imiquimod. The table came from immunoSEQ multiplex PCR; TCRdb's copy has only in-frame clones and leaves some out. The data show roughly 120,000 clones, around 80% seen once. As regards this clone: Its target is not known.

This CDR3 has 16 amino acids. The junction had 5 bases not matched to a gene; V was cut back by 4 bases and J by 3 bases. Per the germline V gene, CDR1 is PRHDT and CDR2 is FYEKMQ (reference sequence). This sequence was found in a man aged 35-49 years with glioma. This chain links TRBV13 with TRBJ2-2; 10 nucleotides match TRBD1. This material consisted of PBMCs, taken from a glioma patient whose treatment included an IDH1 peptide vaccine. The CDR3 region is CASSSPGTGDTGELFF. The CDR3 coding sequence is TGTGCCAGCAGCTCACCCGGGACAGGGGACACCGGGGAGCTGTTTTTT.